The 6 T cell receptor beta chains given below trace back to one sample, sequenced in a study of OX40 agonist ivuxolimab in advanced cancers. Sequencing was performed with immunoSEQ multiplex PCR; in TCRdb, only in-frame clones are kept and a portion is missing. This sample has roughly 73,000 clones, with about four fifths found just once. Sequenced here: CD4+ or CD8+ T cells sorted from blood, sampled in a trial of the OX40 agonist ivuxolimab. The source is an adult with an advanced solid tumor such as melanoma, head and neck, liver or kidney cancer.

About this clone: Mismatch with germline at one junction end may stem from a read error. CDR3: CASSKDRGGETQYF. The CDR3 DNA follows: TGTGCCAGCAGCAAAGACAGGGGAGGGGAGACCCAGTACTTC. V is TRBV4-2 and J is TRBJ2-5, with D possibly TRBD1 on 8 matching bases. Germline V gene data show CDR1 as LGHNA and CDR2 as YNFKEQ. The CDR3 spans 14 residues.

The genes are TRBV5-1 and TRBJ2-7; D is possibly TRBD2 (5 bases). This CDR3 comprises 15 residues. V was shortened by 3 bases and J by 0 bases, with 13 bases between the two germline ends. CDR1 SGHRS and CDR2 YFSETQ come from the germline V gene. The chain's CDR3 is CASSSGRGSSYEQYF. Here the CDR3 DNA reads TGCGCCAGCAGCTCCGGCCGCGGGTCCTCCTACGAGCAGTACTTC.

This rearrangement joins TRBV7-8 to TRBJ2-1, with D possibly being TRBD2 (6 bases). Deletions cut 1 base from V and 7 bases from J, with 14 bases between. CDR3 length: 15 amino acids. Looked up from germline, CDR1 is SGHVS and CDR2 is FQNEAQ. DNA of the CDR3: TGTGCCAGCAGCTTAGTCGGTCGGGAGAGGAATGAGCAGTTCTTC. Translation gives CASSLVGRERNEQFF. Using reference TRBV7-8 and TRBJ2-1 for the parts outside the CDR3, the full variable domain is GAGVSQSPRYKVAKRGQDVALRCDPISGHVSLFWYQQALGQGPEFLTYFQNEAQLDKSGLPSDRFFAERPEGSVSTLKIQRTQQEDSAVYLCASSLVGRERNEQFFGPGTRLTVL.

This rearrangement joins TRBV4-1 to TRBJ2-1, with a weak D call TRBD1 (5 bases). V was trimmed by 5 bases and J by 3 bases, leaving 20 bases between them. The CDR3 runs 17 residues. CDR1 MGHRA and CDR2 YSYEKL come from the germline V gene. The CDR3 region has the DNA TGCGCCAGCAGCAGGGGTAGGGCCAACAACAACTACAATGAGCAGTTCTTC. As protein: CASSRGRANNNYNEQFF.

This clone appeared a single time. The chain joins TRBV11-3 to TRBJ2-5, with D perhaps given as TRBD1 or TRBD2 (5 bases each). Germline V gene sequence: CDR1 SGHNT, CDR2 YENEEA. V shed 5 bases and J shed 5 bases, with 12 bases lying between them. This CDR3 has 13 residues. The CDR3 protein is CASSPPGTETQYF. The DNA of the CDR3 is TGTGCCAGCAGCCCCCCAGGGACGGAGACCCAGTACTTC.

This clone turned up a few times. The chain couples TRBV5-4 to TRBJ2-7; possibly TRBD2 for D (6 bases). Trimming cost V 1 base and J 5 bases, with 16 bases left between them. Germline values: CDR1 SGHNT, CDR2 YYREEE (reference sequence). This CDR3 contains 15 residues. The CDR3, as DNA: TGTGCCAGCAGCTTGAACCAGGGAGGAATCAACGAGCAGTACTTC. Amino acids: CASSLNQGGINEQYF.